This TCR beta chain appears in the sequencing data of a study of blood T cell repertoires in COVID-19. In the study overall: In each case, the material was cDNA or gDNA derived from T cells, B-cell-depleted T cells, or PBMCs.

In Seattle, patients joined the study during active infection and were tracked longitudinally. Germline-derived CDR1 and CDR2 are SGHAT and FQDESV (reference sequence). The V segment lost 2 bases and the J segment 2 bases; nucleotides outside the gene matches: 8. This CDR3 contains 16 residues. Original data processing: Counts of nucleated cells, estimated from reference gene primer amplification, were obtained. The table came from immunoSEQ multiplex PCR; TCRdb's copy has only in-frame clones and leaves some out. D and trimming were read from the DNA, whereas the V and J calls and clone size are those reported in that table. The sample has about 170,000 clones; around 92% are singletons.

The TCR was taken from a young man with COVID-19, enrolled during active disease. The V gene is TRBV11-1, the J gene TRBJ2-5, with TRBD2 matching over 7 bases. The sample consisted of peripheral blood. CDR3: CASSLRGAGGQETQYF. CDR3 DNA: TGTGCCAGCAGCTTACGCGGGGCCGGGGGGCAAGAGACCCAGTACTTC.